These 7 T cell receptor beta chains were sequenced from one sample in a study of blood T cell repertoires in COVID-19 (dated by TCRdb to the early 2020s). The library was generated by the immunoSEQ multiplex PCR assay. This immuneACCESS table, as held by TCRdb, lists in-frame sequences with V and J called but not all clones. Of the missing ones, under half trace to an unresolved V gene in checked studies; the others have no known cause. For this sample the table gives 60,000 or so clones, of which roughly four fifths were detected only once. The top ten clones comprise roughly 3.2% of the sample. Sequencing used peripheral blood. The receptors here all came from a man aged 55-75 years with acute or convalescent COVID-19.

The chain links TRBV24-1 to TRBJ1-5, with 9 bases identical to TRBD1. The germline CDR1 and CDR2 sequences are KGHDR and SFDVKD. The V segment lost 5 bases and the J segment 7 bases; nucleotides outside the gene matches: 8. The CDR3 loop spans 15 amino acids. CDR3 bases: TGTGCCACCAGTGTCGCGGGACAGGGCGACCAGCCCCAGCATTTT. Residues: CATSVAGQGDQPQHF.

The V and J genes are TRBV10-3 and TRBJ1-6; TRBD1 aligns across 7 bases. V gave up 8 bases and J gave up 7 bases; unmatched junction bases: 11. The length of the CDR3 is 15 residues. CDR1 and CDR2 from the germline V gene are ENHRY and SYGVKD. The CDR3 spells CAIPGGDRENSPLHF. The CDR3 DNA reads TGTGCCATCCCCGGAGGAGACAGGGAAAATTCACCCCTCCACTTT.

Only one count was recorded for this clone. Mismatch with germline at one junction end may stem from a read error. The chain has TRBV9 and TRBJ2-3, with a tentative D call TRBD2 (7 bases). The CDR3 is 10 amino acids. From germline, CDR1 is SGDLS and CDR2 YYNGEE. CDR3 DNA: TGTGCCAGCAGCGACAGAGGGGGGGGTTTT. Protein product: CASSDRGGGF.

J is TRBJ1-5 and V is TRBV7-8; D perhaps matches TRBD1 (5 bases). Trimming shortened V by 2 bases and J by 4 bases, and 6 bases separated the two germline ends. This CDR3 is built from 13 residues. CDR1 is SGHVS, CDR2 FQNEAQ, per germline. The CDR3 protein is CASSLQGNQPQHF. For the CDR3, the DNA is TGTGCCAGCAGCTTACAGGGAAATCAGCCCCAGCATTTT.

The chain combines TRBV24-1 with TRBJ2-5; a weak D match, TRBD2 (7 bases). The CDR3 is 14 amino acids. Trimming shortened V by 2 bases and J by 11 bases, and 17 bases separated the two germline ends. Germline loops: CDR1 KGHDR, CDR2 SFDVKD. CDR3 sequence (DNA): TGTGCCACCAGTGATTCTACGTGGGGGGGGGCGCAGTACTTC. This codes for CATSDSTWGGAQYF.

The chain combines TRBV7-3 with TRBJ1-2; 8 positions match TRBD1. The CDR3 is 13 amino acids. Germline CDR1 and CDR2: SGHTA and FQGTGA. The V and J ends lost 4 bases and 5 bases, in that order; junction bases with no gene match: 3. CDR3 nucleotide sequence: TGTGCCAGCAGCTCCGGACAGGGTTATGGCTACACCTTC. This translates into CASSSGQGYGYTF.

The chain joins TRBV12-5 to TRBJ2-1; 10 positions match TRBD2. The germline CDR1 and CDR2 sequences are LGHNT and FRNRAP. V lost 7 bases, J lost 2 bases, and 5 bases stayed unmatched. This CDR3 comprises 15 residues. The CDR3 region is CASARSGGAYNEQFF. The CDR3 DNA is TGTGCTAGTGCCCGAAGCGGGGGGGCCTACAATGAGCAGTTCTTC.